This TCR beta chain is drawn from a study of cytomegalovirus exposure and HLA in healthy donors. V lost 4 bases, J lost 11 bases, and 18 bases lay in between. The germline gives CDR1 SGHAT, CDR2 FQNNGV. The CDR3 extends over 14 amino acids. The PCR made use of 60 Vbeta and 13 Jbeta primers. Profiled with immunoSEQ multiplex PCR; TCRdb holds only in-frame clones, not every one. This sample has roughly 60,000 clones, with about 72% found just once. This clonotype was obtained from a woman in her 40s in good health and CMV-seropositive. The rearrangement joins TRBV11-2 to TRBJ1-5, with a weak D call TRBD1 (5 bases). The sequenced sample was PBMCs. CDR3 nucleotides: TGTGCCAGCAGCTCCAGTACGGGCCGGGGGTCCCAGCATTTT. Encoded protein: CASSSSTGRGSQHF.